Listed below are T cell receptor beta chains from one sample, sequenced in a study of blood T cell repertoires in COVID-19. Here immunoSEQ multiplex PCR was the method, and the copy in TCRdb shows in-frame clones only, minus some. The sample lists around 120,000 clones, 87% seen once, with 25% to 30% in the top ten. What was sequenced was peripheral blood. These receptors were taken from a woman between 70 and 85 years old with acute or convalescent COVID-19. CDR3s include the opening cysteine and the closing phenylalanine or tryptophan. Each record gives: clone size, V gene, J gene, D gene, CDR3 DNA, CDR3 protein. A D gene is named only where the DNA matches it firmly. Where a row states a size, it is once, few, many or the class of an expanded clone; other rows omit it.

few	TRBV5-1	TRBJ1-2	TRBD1	TGCGCCAGCAGCAGACAGGGGCTCCAACACTATGGCTACACCTTC	CASSRQGLQHYGYTF
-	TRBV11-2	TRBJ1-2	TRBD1	TGTGCCAGCAGCTCCTACAGGGGGCTGAACTATGGCTACACCTTC	CASSSYRGLNYGYTF
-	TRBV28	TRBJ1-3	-	TGTGCCAGCGGACTGGGAACCTCCTCTGGAAACACCATATATTTT	CASGLGTSSGNTIYF
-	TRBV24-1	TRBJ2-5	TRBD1	TGTGCCACCAGTGATTTGCGAGGCCCAGACAGGGGTTACCAAGAGACCCAGTACTTC	CATSDLRGPDRGYQETQYF
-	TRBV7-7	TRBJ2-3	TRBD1	TGTGCCAGCAGCTTAGGAGGGGACAGTAACACAGATACGCAGTATTTT	CASSLGGDSNTDTQYF
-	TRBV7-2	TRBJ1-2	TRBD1	TGTGCCAGCAGCCCAGGACAGGGCATCTATGGCTACACCTTC	CASSPGQGIYGYTF
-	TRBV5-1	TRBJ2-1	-	TGCGCCAGCAGCTCGGACGGAGGCTCCTACAATGAGCAGTTCTTC	CASSSDGGSYNEQFF
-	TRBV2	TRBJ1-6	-	TGTGCCAGCAGTGAAAGTCGGGGATCTAAGAATTCACCCCTCCACTTT	CASSESRGSKNSPLHF
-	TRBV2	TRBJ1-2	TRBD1	TGTGCCAGTGAGACAGGGTCCGATGGCTACACCTTC	CASETGSDGYTF
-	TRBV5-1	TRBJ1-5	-	TGCGCCAGCAGCTTGACGGGAGGGCAGCCCCAGCATTTT	CASSLTGGQPQHF
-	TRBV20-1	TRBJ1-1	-	TGCAGTGCTACTGAAAGGTGGGGAGGCACTGAAGCTTTCTTT	CSATERWGGTEAFF
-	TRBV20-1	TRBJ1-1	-	TGCAGTGCTAGTGGAAAGGGCGGGAGGAACACTGAAGCTTTCTTT	CSASGKGGRNTEAFF
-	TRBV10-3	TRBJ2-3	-	TGTGCCGCCCGGGACTCACGCACAGATACGCAGTATTTT	CAARDSRTDTQYF
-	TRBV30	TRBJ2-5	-	TGTGCCTGGAGTGTAGACACGCTCGGTTTTCTCGAGACCCAGTACTTC	CAWSVDTLGFLETQYF
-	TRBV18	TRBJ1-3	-	TGTGCCAGCTCACCAGAGGTCTCTGGAAACACCATATATTTT	CASSPEVSGNTIYF
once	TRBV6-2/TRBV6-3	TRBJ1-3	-	TGTGCCAGCAGTTACCCGGGAGTATCTAGCTCTGGAAACACCATATATTTT	CASSYPGVSSSGNTIYF
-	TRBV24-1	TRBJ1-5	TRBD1	TGTGCCACCAGTGATCCCAGGACAGGGGGTGGGAATCAGCCCCAGCATTTT	CATSDPRTGGGNQPQHF
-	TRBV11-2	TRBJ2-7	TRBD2	TGTGCCAGCAGCCCCGGGGGGAGCTCCTACGAGCAGTACTTC	CASSPGGSSYEQYF
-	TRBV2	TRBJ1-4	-	TGTGCCAGCACTGTTGACAGAAGTAATGAAAAACTGTTTTTT	CASTVDRSNEKLFF
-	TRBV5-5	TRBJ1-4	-	TGTGCCAGCAGCCCCGGTAGGGGTAAACTGTTTTTT	CASSPGRGKLFF
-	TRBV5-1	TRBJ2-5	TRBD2	TGCGCCAGCAGCTCACTAGCGGGGGGGCGTGAGACCCAGTACTTC	CASSSLAGGRETQYF
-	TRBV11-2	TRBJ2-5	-	TGTGCCAGCAGCTCCCGGGTGACCCAGTACTTC	CASSSRVTQYF
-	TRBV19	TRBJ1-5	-	TGTGCCAGTAGTATTAACAGTGCATCGGACTTAGGGCCCCAGCATTTT	CASSINSASDLGPQHF
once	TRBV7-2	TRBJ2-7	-	TGTGCCAGCAGCTTAGACCCGGGGAACTCCTACGAGCAGTACTTC	CASSLDPGNSYEQYF
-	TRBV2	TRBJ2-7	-	TGTGCCAGCAGTGAAAGGGGTAGGCGATACGAGCAGTACTTC	CASSERGRRYEQYF
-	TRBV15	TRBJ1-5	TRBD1	TGTGCCACCAGCCCAGGGGGGTCAGGGGGCTATCAGCCCCAGCATTTT	CATSPGGSGGYQPQHF
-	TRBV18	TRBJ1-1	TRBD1	TGTGCCAGCTCACTAGGGACAGGTGGAAACACTGAAGCTTTCTTT	CASSLGTGGNTEAFF
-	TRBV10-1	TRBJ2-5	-	TGCGCCAGCAGTGATAGCGGAGAAGAGACCCAGTACTTC	CASSDSGEETQYF
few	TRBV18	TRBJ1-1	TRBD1	TGTGCCAGCTCACCACCTACAGGGGGGGACACTGAAGCTTTCTTT	CASSPPTGGDTEAFF
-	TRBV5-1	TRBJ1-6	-	TGCGCCAGCAGCTCGGGGGGTGTTTCACCCCTCCACTTT	CASSSGGVSPLHF
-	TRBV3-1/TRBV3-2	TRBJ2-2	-	TGTGCCAGCAGCCACGGACACATCACCGGGGAGCTGTTTTTT	CASSHGHITGELFF
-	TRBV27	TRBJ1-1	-	TGTGCCAGCAGTACCGACAGCTTCACTGAAGCTTTCTTT	CASSTDSFTEAFF
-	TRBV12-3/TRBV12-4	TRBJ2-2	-	TGTGCCAGCAGCCCTGGACAGGCGGGGAAGCTGTTTTTT	CASSPGQAGKLFF
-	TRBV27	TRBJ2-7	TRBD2	TGTGCCAGCAGTCCCCGACTAGCGGTCACCTCCTACGAGCAGTACTTC	CASSPRLAVTSYEQYF
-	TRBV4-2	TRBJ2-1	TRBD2	TGTGCCAGCAGCCAAGATGTAGCGGGGGGGCCGAATGAGCAGTTCTTC	CASSQDVAGGPNEQFF
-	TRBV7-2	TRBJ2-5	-	TGTGCCAGCAGCCGTAGGGAGGAGACCCAGTACTTC	CASSRREETQYF
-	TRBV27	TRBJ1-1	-	TGTGCCAGCAGCCTCAGGGAGGGGAACACTGAAGCTTTCTTT	CASSLREGNTEAFF
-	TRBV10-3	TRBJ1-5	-	TGTGCCATCAGTGAGGAGGCCCGAGCAGGGATTACTCAGCCCCAGCATTTT	CAISEEARAGITQPQHF
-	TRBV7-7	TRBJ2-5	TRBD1	TGTGCTAGCAGCCTGGGACAGTTACAAGAGACCCAGTACTTC	CASSLGQLQETQYF
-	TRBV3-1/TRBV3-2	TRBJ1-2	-	TGTGCCAGCAGCCAAGGGACAGAAATAAACTATGGCTACACCTTC	CASSQGTEINYGYTF
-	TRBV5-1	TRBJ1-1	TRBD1	TGCGCCAGCAGCTTGGGACAGGGAATGAACACTGAAGCTTTCTTT	CASSLGQGMNTEAFF